The 29 T cell receptor beta chains presented below share a single source sample, sequenced in a study of a mutant IDH1 vaccine in newly diagnosed glioma. The data were produced by immunoSEQ multiplex PCR, yet TCRdb's version contains in-frame clones alone and is incomplete. The sample lists under 40,000 clones, just under 80% occurring once. Stated time point: week 35, safety follow-up. Each dose of the vaccine consisted of 300 ug of mutant IDH1 20-mer peptide, with topical imiquimod. Their recognized antigens are unknown. The sequencing here drew on PBMCs, taken from a glioma patient whose treatment included an IDH1 peptide vaccine. The receptors were sampled from a man aged 40-50 years with glioma. Some clones in this sample may be carry-over from other donors' samples.

This CDR3 reads CASRNNKYTGELFF. The DNA for the CDR3 is TGTGCCAGCAGAAACAACAAGTACACCGGGGAGCTGTTTTTT. This chain connects TRBV6-5 to TRBJ2-2; D gene unclear. Germline lookup yields CDR1 MNHEY and CDR2 SVGAGI. The V and J ends lost 6 bases and 3 bases respectively, with 11 bases between them. The CDR3 has 14 residues.

V and J are TRBV9 and TRBJ1-2; D ambiguous. Germline CDR1 is SGDLS and CDR2 is YYNGEE. There are 13 residues in the CDR3. Trimming cost V 2 bases and J 1 base, with 6 bases left between them. The DNA for the CDR3 is TGTGCCAGCAGCGTGGGTAGTAACTATGGCTACACCTTC. Its translation: CASSVGSNYGYTF.

V gene TRBV29-1 combines with J gene TRBJ1-2; 7 positions agree with TRBD1. Per the germline V gene, CDR1 is SQVTM and CDR2 is ANQGSEA. The CDR3 is 11 amino acids. The V segment lost 4 bases and the J segment 7 bases; nucleotides outside the gene matches: 3. The chain's CDR3 is CSVGQGGGYTF. CDR3 nucleotides: TGCAGCGTTGGACAGGGAGGTGGCTACACCTTC.

V usage is TRBV19 and J usage is TRBJ2-3; no definite D call. Germline CDR1 LNHDA, CDR2 SQIVND (reference sequence). The CDR3 length is 12 residues. V dropped 4 bases and J dropped 4 bases, with 6 bases sitting between them. The CDR3 region has the DNA TGTGCCAGTAGTAATACCCCAGATACGCAGTATTTT. Translating it yields CASSNTPDTQYF.

This rearrangement joins TRBV19 to TRBJ2-5; TRBD1 might be the D (5 bases). The V end was cut by 5 bases, the J end by 4 bases, with 11 bases between. CDR3 length: 13 residues. CDR1 LNHDA and CDR2 SQIVND come from the germline V gene (reference sequence). CDR3 sequence: CASSSGWGETQYF. CDR3 nucleotide sequence: TGTGCCAGTAGTTCAGGGTGGGGAGAGACCCAGTACTTC.

This chain links TRBV11-3 with TRBJ2-2, with TRBD2 identical over 7 bases. V lost 5 bases and J lost 10; bases outside the gene matches: 4. Germline V gene lookup returns CDR1 SGHNT and CDR2 YENEEA. The CDR3 length is 12 residues. In DNA, the CDR3 is TGTGCCAGCAGCCGGGGGACTACGGAGCTGTTTTTT. Its translation: CASSRGTTELFF. The full variable domain, its missing parts supplied by reference TRBV11-3 and TRBJ2-2, is EAGVVQSPRYKIIEKKQPVAFWCNPISGHNTLYWYLQNLGQGPELLIRYENEEAVDDSQLPKDRFSAERLKGVDSTLKIQPAELGDSAVYLCASSRGTTELFFGEGSRLTVL.

This clone appeared a few times. This sequence joins TRBV27 and TRBJ1-2; D may be TRBD1 (6 bases). Germline CDR1 is MNHEY and CDR2 is SMNVEV (reference sequence). Trimming removed 6 bases at V and 4 bases at J, with 12 bases between. The CDR3 is 13 residues long. The CDR3 DNA reads as TGTGCCAGCAGCCCGACAGGAATCTATGGCTACACCTTC. It specifies CASSPTGIYGYTF.

The chain carries TRBV6-5 and TRBJ2-2; 7 bases match TRBD2. CDR1 is MNHEY, CDR2 SVGAGI, per germline. The V and J ends lost 7 bases and 7 bases, in that order; junction bases with no gene match: 12. The length of the CDR3 is 15 residues. The CDR3 coding sequence is TGTGCCAGCATTCGGGGACTGCCGGGGGGCGGGGAGCTGTTTTTT. Its translation is CASIRGLPGGGELFF.

The chain recombines TRBV9 with TRBJ2-7, with 9 bases aligning to TRBD2. CDR1 is SGDLS, CDR2 YYNGEE, per germline. V dropped 4 bases and J dropped 7; count of bases not matched to a gene: 12. The CDR3 is made up of 15 amino acids. The CDR3 loop reads CASSSWAGGQGEQYF. DNA for the CDR3: TGTGCCAGCAGCTCGTGGGCGGGGGGGCAGGGAGAGCAGTACTTC.

The V gene is TRBV2, the J gene TRBJ1-5; TRBD1 might be the D (5 bases). From germline, CDR1 is SNHLY and CDR2 FYNNEI. The CDR3 runs to 15 residues. V lost 3 bases to trimming and J lost 6 bases, with 15 bases between them. The CDR3 DNA reads TGTGCCAGCAGTGATGTGGGCAGGGTTAGTCAGCCCCAGCATTTT. The encoded protein is CASSDVGRVSQPQHF.

J is TRBJ1-6 and V is TRBV27; 10 positions match TRBD1. The CDR3 is 17 amino acids. Per germline, CDR1 MNHEY and CDR2 SMNVEV (reference sequence). The V segment lost 8 bases and the J segment 7 bases; nucleotides outside the gene matches: 14. The CDR3 protein is CASSGTGVFRPNSPLHF. In DNA form, the CDR3 reads TGTGCCAGCTCCGGGACAGGGGTTTTTCGTCCAAATTCACCCCTCCACTTT.

The rearrangement links TRBV5-1 to TRBJ2-1; D tentatively fits TRBD1 or TRBD2 (5 bases each). Trimming left V 4 bases short and J 4 bases short, with 12 bases between. The CDR3 contains 14 residues. From germline, CDR1 is SGHRS and CDR2 YFSETQ. The CDR3 bases are TGCGCCAGCAGCCCAGGGACCGGGTACAATGAGCAGTTCTTC. It is translated as CASSPGTGYNEQFF.

This clone was counted between two and nine times. J is TRBJ1-5 and V is TRBV11-2; a weak D match, TRBD1 (5 bases). Germline CDR1 is SGHAT and CDR2 is FQNNGV. Deletions cut 6 bases from V and 2 bases from J, with 17 bases between. The CDR3 sequence is 16 residues long. CDR3: CASSTLGPTGNQPQHF. The CDR3 region has the DNA TGTGCCAGCAGTACCCTTGGACCGACAGGCAATCAGCCCCAGCATTTT.

The genes are TRBV7-8 and TRBJ1-2; D call uncertain. V was clipped by 5 bases and J by 8 bases, with 18 bases between them. Germline V gene sequence: CDR1 SGHVS, CDR2 FQNEAQ. The CDR3 spans 14 residues. The CDR3 DNA reads TGTGCCAGCAGCCGCAACTATCAGGAGCCGGGCTACACCTTC. This codes for CASSRNYQEPGYTF.

The CDR3 nucleotides are TGTGCCAGCAGCTTTCCGGGAGACGGACGGAATTCACCCCTCCACTTT. It codes for CASSFPGDGRNSPLHF. The chain employs TRBV5-4 and TRBJ1-6; D call uncertain. V shed 2 bases and J shed 7 bases, with 16 bases lying between them. The CDR3 sequence is 16 residues long. CDR1 is SGHNT and CDR2 is YYREEE in the germline V gene (reference sequence).

The V gene is TRBV11-2, the J gene TRBJ1-4; no clear D. Germline CDR1 and CDR2: SGHAT and FQNNGV. The CDR3 has 14 amino acids. Trimming removed 3 bases from V and 4 bases from J, with 9 bases in between. The CDR3 DNA reads as TGTGCCAGCAGCTTTAGACCGGATAATGAAAAACTGTTTTTT. Translated: CASSFRPDNEKLFF.

The chain couples TRBV2 to TRBJ2-7; 14 bases map to TRBD2. CDR1 is SNHLY, CDR2 FYNNEI, per germline. J lost 3 bases, V lost 7 bases, and 14 bases had no gene match. This CDR3 has 18 residues. The CDR3 loop is CASNLYQGLAGAGYEQYF. DNA for the CDR3: TGTGCCAGCAATCTATACCAGGGACTAGCGGGAGCGGGCTACGAGCAGTACTTC.

The V call is TRBV6-5, the J call TRBJ2-5, with D possibly being TRBD2 (6 bases). Germline CDR1 and CDR2: MNHEY and SVGAGI. Between the trimmed V and J ends, which lost 2 bases and 7 bases, there was a span of 8 bases. The CDR3 has 12 amino acids. The CDR3 DNA is TGTGCCAGCAGTTACGTGGGGGGGACCCAGTACTTC. It yields the protein CASSYVGGTQYF.

This chain links TRBV6-1 with TRBJ1-2, with D uncertain. V lost 1 base and J 2 bases, leaving 8 bases between the germline ends. The CDR3 has 14 residues. Germline CDR1 is MNHNS and CDR2 is SASEGT. CDR3 sequence: CASSEVGGNYGYTF. The CDR3 DNA sequence: TGTGCCAGCAGTGAAGTTGGCGGAAACTATGGCTACACCTTC.

The genes are TRBV30 and TRBJ1-6; 7 nucleotides line up with TRBD1. V was pared by 3 bases and J by 7 bases, with 12 bases of the junction left unmatched. Germline CDR1 and CDR2: GTSNPN and SVGIG (reference sequence). The CDR3 consists of 16 residues. The CDR3 DNA sequence: TGTGCCTGGAGGCTGTGGACCGGGACAGAAAATTCACCCCTCCACTTT. Translating it yields CAWRLWTGTENSPLHF. Full variable domain (remainder filled in from reference TRBV30 and TRBJ1-6): SQTIHQWPATLVQPVGSPLSLECTVEGTSNPNLYWYRQAAGRGLQLLFYSVGIGQISSEVPQNLSASRPQDRQFILSSKKLLLSDSGFYLCAWRLWTGTENSPLHFGNGTRLTVT.

The chain uses TRBV4-1 and TRBJ1-2; 10 bases line up with TRBD1. V dropped 1 base and J dropped 6; count of bases not matched to a gene: 5. The CDR3 extends over 15 amino acids. In germline, CDR1 is MGHRA, CDR2 YSYEKL. The CDR3: CASSQGWTGGNGYTF. CDR3 bases: TGCGCCAGCAGCCAAGGCTGGACAGGGGGTAATGGCTACACCTTC.

The chain combines TRBV9 with TRBJ1-3, with D hard to call. Germline loops: CDR1 SGDLS, CDR2 YYNGEE. V lost 3 bases, J lost 4 bases, and 8 bases lay in between. CDR3 length: 13 residues. The CDR3 loop reads CASSGRDGNTIYF. As DNA, the CDR3 is TGTGCCAGCAGCGGTCGCGACGGAAACACCATATATTTT.

The chain is built from TRBV9 and TRBJ1-5; TRBD1 matches 7 bases. The junction had 10 bases not matched to a gene; V was cut back by 6 bases and J by 4 bases. Germline values: CDR1 SGDLS, CDR2 YYNGEE. The CDR3 extends over 15 amino acids. As DNA, the CDR3 is TGTGCCAGCATCCGGAACGACAGGGTTAATCAGCCCCAGCATTTT. Protein: CASIRNDRVNQPQHF.

This rearrangement joins TRBV4-3 to TRBJ2-5; 8 bases agree with TRBD1. The CDR3 contains 14 residues. CDR1 and CDR2 from the germline V gene are LGHNA and YSLEER. V lost 0 bases and J lost 5; bases outside the gene matches: 2. DNA of the CDR3: TGCGCCAGCAGCCAAGAGCACAGGGGGGAGACCCAGTACTTC. Encoded protein: CASSQEHRGETQYF.

V gene TRBV6-6 combines with J gene TRBJ2-7; D is possibly TRBD1 (6 bases). CDR1 is MNHNY, CDR2 SVGAGI, per germline (reference sequence). Trimming shortened V by 4 bases and J by 4 bases, and 14 bases separated the two germline ends. CDR3 size: 14 residues. The CDR3 nucleotides are TGTGCCAGCAGTTGGGCCGGACAGATTTACGAGCAGTACTTC. Protein: CASSWAGQIYEQYF.

This clone has a handful of counts. The chain uses TRBV28 and TRBJ1-1; D possibly corresponds to TRBD1 (6 bases). This CDR3 comprises 15 residues. Germline lookup yields CDR1 MDHEN and CDR2 SYDVKM. The germline V and J ends were trimmed by 6 bases and 0 bases, with 14 bases remaining between them. The CDR3, as DNA: TGTGCCAGCAGCCTCCGACAGGTTATGAACACTGAAGCTTTCTTT. This translates into CASSLRQVMNTEAFF.

Here the CDR3 DNA reads TGTGCCATCAGTGAGTACCAGGGACTTAGCACAGATACGCAGTATTTT. It codes for CAISEYQGLSTDTQYF. The chain is built from TRBV10-3 and TRBJ2-3; tentative D call: TRBD2 (6 bases). Trimming cost V 1 base and J 0 bases, with 11 bases left between them. The CDR3 spans 16 residues. Germline values: CDR1 ENHRY, CDR2 SYGVKD.

V usage is TRBV19 and J usage is TRBJ1-3; a weak D match, TRBD1 (6 bases). CDR1 is LNHDA and CDR2 is SQIVND in the germline V gene (reference sequence). This CDR3 is built from 14 residues. V was clipped by 4 bases and J by 2 bases, with 9 bases between them. The CDR3 reads CASSKDSTGNTIYF. For the CDR3, the DNA is TGTGCCAGTAGTAAGGACAGTACTGGAAACACCATATATTTT.

This clone was observed a single time. The CDR3 protein is CASRQTGEYYEQYF. The CDR3 region has the DNA TGTGCCAGCAGGCAGACAGGAGAATATTACGAGCAGTACTTC. The V gene is TRBV9, the J gene TRBJ2-7, with D maybe TRBD1 (6 bases). Trimming left V 5 bases short and J 4 bases short, with 16 bases between. The CDR3 length is 14 residues. The germline V gene has CDR1 SGDLS and CDR2 YYNGEE.